Presented here are 19 T cell receptor beta chains from one specimen sequenced in a study of regulatory T cells in long-lasting Graves disease. Indicated time point: persistent/refractory GD, antithyroid drugs over 5 years with positive TRAb. Following extraction of RNA from PBMCs, that RNA was used to make the TCR library. Arm-PCR with iRepertoire HTBI primers amplified the CDR3 regions for these TCR beta libraries. TCRdb recomputed calls from the multiplex PCR reads with MiXCR, one row per CDR3 protein. This sample has hundreds of thousands of distinct CDR3 sequences, with more than 20% found just once. Sample: peripheral blood mononuclear cells (PBMCs), taken when the disease was refractory, from a patient treated with antithyroid drugs. The receptors stem from a female donor with Graves disease.

V gene TRBV19 combines with J gene TRBJ2-7; 7 bases are shared with TRBD1. This CDR3 contains 14 residues. Germline CDR1 LNHDA, CDR2 SQIVND (reference sequence). With V trimmed by 7 bases and J by 0 bases, 6 bases remained unmatched. The CDR3 is CASKGQSSSYEQYF. The CDR3, as DNA: TGTGCCAGTAAGGGACAGTCCAGCTCCTACGAGCAGTACTTC.

This clonotype was observed many times. The rearrangement joins TRBV7-9 to TRBJ2-5, with TRBD2 identical over 10 bases. Per the germline V gene, CDR1 is SEHNR and CDR2 is FQNEAQ (reference sequence). Trimming removed 7 bases from V and 5 bases from J; junction bases left unmatched: 10. There are 15 residues in the CDR3. The CDR3 is CASNEREGPEETQYF. In DNA form, the CDR3 reads TGTGCCAGCAACGAGCGGGAGGGCCCGGAGGAGACCCAGTACTTC.

Many counts were recorded for this clonotype. This rearrangement joins TRBV28 to TRBJ2-4; D not certain. The V end lost 2 bases, the J end lost 1 base, and 9 bases lay between the germline ends. This CDR3 comprises 15 residues. CDR1 is MDHEN and CDR2 is SYDVKM in the germline V gene. As DNA, the CDR3 is TGTGCCAGCAGTTTACCCGATCGGGCCAAAAACATTCAGTACTTC. As protein: CASSLPDRAKNIQYF.

This clonotype was seen at least ten times. CDR3 sequence: CASSGRRYEQYF. The CDR3 nucleotides read TGTGCCAGCAGTGGAAGGCGGTACGAGCAGTACTTC. The J gene is TRBJ2-7, the V gene TRBV2; no definite D call. V was trimmed by 4 bases and J by 4 bases, leaving 8 bases between them. Germline values: CDR1 SNHLY, CDR2 FYNNEI. The CDR3 runs 12 residues.

This clonotype was detected many times. This rearrangement joins TRBV7-2 to TRBJ2-5; D is possibly TRBD1 or TRBD2 (5 bases each). The length of the CDR3 is 15 residues. Germline CDR1 and CDR2: SGHTA and FQGNSA. Trimming left V 2 bases short and J 1 base short, with 11 bases between. The CDR3 region has the DNA TGTGCCAGCAGCTTAAATTCGGGGACCCAAGAGACCCAGTACTTC. Translating it yields CASSLNSGTQETQYF. The full variable domain, with the rest looked up from reference TRBV7-2 and TRBJ2-5, is GAGVSQSPSNKVTEKGKDVELRCDPISGHTALYWYRQSLGQGLEFLIYFQGNSAPDKSGLPSDRFSAERTGGSVSTLTIQRTQQEDSAVYLCASSLNSGTQETQYFGPGTRLLVL.

A few counts support this clonotype. The chain carries TRBV30 and TRBJ2-1; D is uncertain. The CDR3 runs 11 residues. Deletions cut 3 bases from V and 10 bases from J, with 10 bases between. CDR1 is GTSNPN and CDR2 is SVGIG in the germline V gene (reference sequence). CDR3 residues: CAWRKTTEQFF. In DNA, the CDR3 is TGTGCCTGGAGAAAGACCACCGAGCAGTTCTTC.

This clonotype appeared a few times. The chain is built from TRBV7-9 and TRBJ1-1; D not resolved. Germline values: CDR1 SEHNR, CDR2 FQNEAQ (reference sequence). The CDR3 runs 13 residues. V dropped 5 bases and J dropped 1 base, with 8 bases sitting between them. CDR3 protein: CASSREGNTEAFF. In nucleotides, the CDR3 is TGTGCCAGCAGCCGCGAGGGGAACACTGAAGCTTTCTTT.

There are many counts of this clonotype. V gene TRBV2 combines with J gene TRBJ2-5, with TRBD1 matching 9 bases. The CDR3 runs 14 residues. CDR1 and CDR2 from the germline V gene are SNHLY and FYNNEI. Trimming at V came to 3 bases and at J to 6 bases, leaving 5 bases not matched to a gene. This CDR3 reads CASSEGTGRKTQYF. Here the CDR3 DNA reads TGTGCCAGCAGTGAGGGGACAGGGCGTAAGACCCAGTACTTC.

This chain's CDR3 is CATSSGGGDEQYF. The CDR3 nucleotides read TGTGCCACCTCGTCCGGGGGAGGAGACGAGCAGTACTTC. The chain joins TRBV27 to TRBJ2-7, with D possibly being TRBD2 (6 bases). V was trimmed by 10 bases and J by 5 bases, leaving 18 bases between them. CDR3 length equals 13 residues. From germline, CDR1 is MNHEY and CDR2 SMNVEV (reference sequence).

This chain links TRBV6-1 with TRBJ1-5; a weak D match, TRBD1 (5 bases). The germline V gene encodes CDR1 MNHNS and CDR2 SASEGT. Trimming removed 6 bases at V and 3 bases at J, with 15 bases between. The CDR3 covers 15 residues. The CDR3 reads CASRRLGDPNQPQHF. The DNA for the CDR3 is TGTGCCAGCAGAAGACTGGGGGACCCCAATCAGCCCCAGCATTTT.

The V gene is TRBV2, the J gene TRBJ2-7; 10 bases fit TRBD1. CDR1 SNHLY and CDR2 FYNNEI come from the germline V gene. The V and J ends lost 10 bases and 1 base, in that order; junction bases with no gene match: 4. The CDR3 consists of 13 residues. CDR3 protein: CATLGQGSYEQYF. The DNA for the CDR3 is TGTGCCACGCTGGGACAGGGGTCCTACGAGCAGTACTTC.

In this sample, this clonotype turned up many times. The chain has TRBV7-8 and TRBJ2-2; 10 bases align to TRBD2. CDR3 length: 17 amino acids. Germline V gene lookup returns CDR1 SGHVS and CDR2 FQNEAQ. The V and J ends lost 1 base and 4 bases, in that order; junction bases with no gene match: 6. CDR3 in amino acids: CASSLGGGLAPTGELFF. The CDR3 region has the DNA TGTGCCAGCAGCTTAGGTGGGGGACTAGCGCCCACCGGGGAGCTGTTTTTT.

This clonotype was seen once. The chain links TRBV19 to TRBJ2-7; D is tentatively TRBD1 or TRBD2 (5 bases each). CDR1 is LNHDA, CDR2 SQIVND, per germline (reference sequence). This CDR3 spans 13 amino acids. V was clipped by 10 bases and J by 3 bases, with 16 bases between them. The CDR3, as DNA: TGTGCCACGAGGGACGCGGCGGGCTACGAGCAGTACTTC. Translated: CATRDAAGYEQYF.

This clonotype showed up many times. V and J are TRBV12-3 or TRBV12-4 and TRBJ1-5; D possibly corresponds to TRBD1 (6 bases). V dropped 6 bases and J dropped 6 bases, with 9 bases sitting between them. This CDR3 region has 12 residues. In DNA form, the CDR3 reads TGTGCCAGCAGCCGAGGGGGTCAGCCCCAGCATTTT. Its protein is CASSRGGQPQHF.

CDR3 sequence reads: CAISDLAGSNDNEQFF. CDR3 bases: TGTGCCATCAGTGACCTAGCGGGAAGTAACGACAATGAGCAGTTCTTC. The chain couples TRBV10-3 to TRBJ2-1, with 9 bases matching TRBD2. Per germline, CDR1 ENHRY and CDR2 SYGVKD. The CDR3 loop spans 16 amino acids. V shed 3 bases and J 5 bases; nucleotides not matched to a gene: 8.

On this clonotype itself: This may stem from a read error, because a much larger clone lies one nucleotide away. The chain uses TRBV6-4 and TRBJ2-7; D is unclear. The germline V gene has CDR1 MRHNA and CDR2 SNTAGT. This CDR3 has 12 residues. Trimming shortened V by 3 bases and J by 3 bases, and 6 bases separated the two germline ends. The CDR3 DNA is TGTGCCAGCAGTGAAAAGAGCTACGAGCAGTACTTC. It yields the protein CASSEKSYEQYF.

This clonotype was detected many times. The chain employs TRBV7-2 and TRBJ1-2; D call uncertain. Germline-derived CDR1 and CDR2 are SGHTA and FQGNSA. This CDR3 region has 15 residues. The V and J ends lost 2 bases and 6 bases respectively, with 16 bases between them. The CDR3: CASSLPRTAPDGYTF. The CDR3 DNA is TGTGCCAGCAGCTTACCCCGGACCGCGCCGGATGGCTACACCTTC.

This clonotype appeared many times. The chain couples TRBV10-3 to TRBJ2-5; no clear D gene. The J call may be mistaken, given a closer DNA end match to TRBJ2-1. Germline V CDR1 and CDR2: ENHRY, SYGVKD. The CDR3 contains 15 residues. CDR3 region: CAISESSSWNNEQFF. DNA for the CDR3: TGTGCCATCAGTGAGTCCTCTTCTTGGAACAATGAGCAGTTCTTC.

This clonotype occurred many times. V and J are TRBV27 and TRBJ2-7; 8 nucleotides align to TRBD2. The CDR3 loop spans 13 amino acids. V lost 7 bases and J lost 3; bases outside the gene matches: 5. CDR1 is MNHEY, CDR2 SMNVEV, per germline (reference sequence). The CDR3 nucleotides are TGTGCCAGCATTGCGGCGGGGGGCTACGAGCAGTACTTC. Protein sequence: CASIAAGGYEQYF.